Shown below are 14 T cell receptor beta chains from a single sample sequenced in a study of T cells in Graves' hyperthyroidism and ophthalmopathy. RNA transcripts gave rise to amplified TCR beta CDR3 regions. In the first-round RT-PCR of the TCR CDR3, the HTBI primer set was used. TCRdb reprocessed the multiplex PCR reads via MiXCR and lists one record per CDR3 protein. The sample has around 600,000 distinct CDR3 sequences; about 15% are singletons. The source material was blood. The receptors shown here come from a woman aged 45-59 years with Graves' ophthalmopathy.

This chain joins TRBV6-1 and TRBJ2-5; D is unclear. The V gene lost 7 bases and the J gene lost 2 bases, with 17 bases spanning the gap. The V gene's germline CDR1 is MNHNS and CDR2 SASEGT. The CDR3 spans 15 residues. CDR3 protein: CASTYRGYPQETQYF. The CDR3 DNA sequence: TGTGCCAGCACATACCGTGGGTACCCACAAGAGACCCAGTACTTC.

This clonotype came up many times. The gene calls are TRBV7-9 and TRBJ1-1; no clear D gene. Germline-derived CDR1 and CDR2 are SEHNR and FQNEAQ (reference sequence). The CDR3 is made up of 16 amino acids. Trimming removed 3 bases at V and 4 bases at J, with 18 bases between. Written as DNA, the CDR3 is TGTGCCAGCAGCTTTCTGTCGAACCCCGGGAGCACTGAAGCTTTCTTT. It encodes CASSFLSNPGSTEAFF.

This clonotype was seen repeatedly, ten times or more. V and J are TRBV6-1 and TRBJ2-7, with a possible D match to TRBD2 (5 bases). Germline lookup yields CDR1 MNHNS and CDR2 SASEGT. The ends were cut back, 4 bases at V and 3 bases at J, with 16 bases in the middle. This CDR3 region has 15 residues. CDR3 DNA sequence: TGTGCCAGCAGTGTGATAGGGAAGAGGGACTACGAGCAGTACTTC. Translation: CASSVIGKRDYEQYF.

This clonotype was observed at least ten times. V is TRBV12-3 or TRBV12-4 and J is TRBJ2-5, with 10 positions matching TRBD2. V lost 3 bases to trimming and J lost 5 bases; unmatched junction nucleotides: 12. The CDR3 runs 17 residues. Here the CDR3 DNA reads TGTGCCAGCAGTTTGGGGGCTAGCGGGAGTGAGCGGGAGACCCAGTACTTC. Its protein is CASSLGASGSERETQYF.

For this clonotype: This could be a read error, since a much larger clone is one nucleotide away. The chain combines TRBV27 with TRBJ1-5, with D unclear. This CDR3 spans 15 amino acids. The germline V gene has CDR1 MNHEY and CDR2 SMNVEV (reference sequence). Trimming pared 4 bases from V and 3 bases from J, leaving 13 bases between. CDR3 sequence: CASSSSWGLNQPQHF. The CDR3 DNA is TGTGCCAGCAGTTCGTCGTGGGGTCTCAATCAGCCCCAGCATTTT.

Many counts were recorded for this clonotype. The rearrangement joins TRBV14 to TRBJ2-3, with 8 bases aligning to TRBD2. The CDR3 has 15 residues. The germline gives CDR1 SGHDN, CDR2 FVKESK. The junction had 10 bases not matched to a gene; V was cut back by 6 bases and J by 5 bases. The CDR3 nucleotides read TGTGCCAGCAGAGACGCGCGGGGGGCTGAAGATACGCAGTATTTT. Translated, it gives CASRDARGAEDTQYF.

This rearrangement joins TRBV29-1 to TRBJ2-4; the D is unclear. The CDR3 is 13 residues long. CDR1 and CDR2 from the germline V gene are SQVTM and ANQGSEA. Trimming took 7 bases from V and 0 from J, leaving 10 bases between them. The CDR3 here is CSAQLQAKNIQYF. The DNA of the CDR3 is TGCAGCGCTCAGTTACAAGCCAAAAACATTCAGTACTTC.

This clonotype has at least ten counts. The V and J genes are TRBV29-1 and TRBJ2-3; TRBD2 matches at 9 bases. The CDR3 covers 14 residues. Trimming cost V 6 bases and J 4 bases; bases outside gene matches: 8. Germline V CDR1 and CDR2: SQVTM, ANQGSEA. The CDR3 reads CSVRSAGGPDTQYF. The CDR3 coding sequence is TGCAGCGTCCGGTCGGCGGGAGGGCCAGATACGCAGTATTTT.

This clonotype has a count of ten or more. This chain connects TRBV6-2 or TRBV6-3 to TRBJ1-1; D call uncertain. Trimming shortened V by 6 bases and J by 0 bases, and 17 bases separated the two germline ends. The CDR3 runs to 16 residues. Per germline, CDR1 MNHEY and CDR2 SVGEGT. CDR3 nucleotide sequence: TGTGCCAGCAGCAAAAATAGAGACTTCCTGAACACTGAAGCTTTCTTT. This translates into CASSKNRDFLNTEAFF.

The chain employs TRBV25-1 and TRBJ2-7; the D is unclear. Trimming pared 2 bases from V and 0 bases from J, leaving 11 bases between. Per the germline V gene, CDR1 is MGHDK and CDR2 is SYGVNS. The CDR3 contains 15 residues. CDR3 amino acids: CASSEGGTYSYEQYF. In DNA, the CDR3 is TGTGCCAGCAGTGAAGGCGGTACCTACTCCTACGAGCAGTACTTC.

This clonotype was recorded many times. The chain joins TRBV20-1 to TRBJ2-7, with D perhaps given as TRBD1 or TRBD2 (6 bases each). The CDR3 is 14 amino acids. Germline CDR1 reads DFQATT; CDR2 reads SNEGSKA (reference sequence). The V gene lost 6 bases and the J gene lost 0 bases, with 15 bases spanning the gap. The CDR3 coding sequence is TGCAGTGCCCACGGAGGGACAACCTCCTACGAGCAGTACTTC. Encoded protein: CSAHGGTTSYEQYF.

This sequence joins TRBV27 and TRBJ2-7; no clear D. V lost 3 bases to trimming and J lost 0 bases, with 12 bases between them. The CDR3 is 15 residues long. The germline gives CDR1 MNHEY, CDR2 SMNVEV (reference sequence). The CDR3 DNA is TGTGCCAGCAGTTTGGCGATCCCAACCTCCTACGAGCAGTACTTC. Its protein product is CASSLAIPTSYEQYF.

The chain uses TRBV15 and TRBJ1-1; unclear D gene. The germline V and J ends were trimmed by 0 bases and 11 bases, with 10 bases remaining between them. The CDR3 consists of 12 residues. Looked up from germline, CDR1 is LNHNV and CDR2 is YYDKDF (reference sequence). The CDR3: CATSRELGFAFF. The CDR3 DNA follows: TGTGCCACCAGCAGAGAACTAGGGTTTGCTTTCTTT.

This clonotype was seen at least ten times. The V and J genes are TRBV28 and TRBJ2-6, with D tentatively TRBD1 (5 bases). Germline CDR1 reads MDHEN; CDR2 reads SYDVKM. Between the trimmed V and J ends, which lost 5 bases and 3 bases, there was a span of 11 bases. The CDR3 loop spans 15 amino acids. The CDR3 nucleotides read TGTGCCAGCAGTACCGACAGTTTTGGGGCCAACGTCCTGACTTTC. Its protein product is CASSTDSFGANVLTF.